The 2 T cell receptor beta chains in this list originate from one sample, sequenced in a study of blood T cell repertoires in COVID-19. Method: immunoSEQ multiplex PCR; TCRdb's copy keeps in-frame clones and lacks some. Here the sample spans more than 200,000 clones, nearly 90% being singletons. Specimen: PBMCs or T cells enriched from blood (not recorded which). These receptors were taken from a woman in her twenties or thirties with acute COVID-19.

V is TRBV27 and J is TRBJ2-7; 10 bases are shared with TRBD1. Germline CDR1 and CDR2: MNHEY and SMNVEV (reference sequence). This CDR3 spans 14 amino acids. V lost 6 bases, J lost 2 bases, and 4 bases stayed unmatched. The CDR3 bases are TGTGCCAGCAGGAGGACAGGGGGACCCTACGAGCAGTACTTC. Protein product: CASRRTGGPYEQYF.

V usage is TRBV5-4 and J usage is TRBJ2-5; tentative D call: TRBD1 (6 bases). The CDR3 runs to 14 residues. V lost 1 base and J lost 2, with 9 bases in between. Germline CDR1 is SGHNT and CDR2 is YYREEE (reference sequence). The CDR3 reads CASSLHREQETQYF. The CDR3 DNA follows: TGTGCCAGCAGCTTGCACAGGGAGCAAGAGACCCAGTACTTC.